What follows are 9 T cell receptor beta chains derived from one specimen sequenced in a study of T cells in Graves' hyperthyroidism and ophthalmopathy (dated by TCRdb to about 2019). The method was multiplex PCR. Sequencing used an Illumina HiSeq 2000. TCR beta CDR3 regions were amplified from RNA transcripts. The first round of RT-PCR for the TCR CDR3 was performed with the HTBI primer set and the Qiagen OneStep RT-PCR kit. TCRdb reprocessed the public reads (quality trimming at Q25 with fastp, clone calling with MiXCR) and kept in-frame beta chains. One record per CDR3 amino acid sequence lists the most common genes and DNA. Here the sample has about 210,000 distinct CDR3 sequences; around 18% occur a single time. In total, the top ten clones hold about 41% of the sample. Specimen: blood. The source of these receptors is a man in his forties with Graves' hyperthyroidism.

CDR3: CASSQETPGSLGEKLFF. CDR3 DNA: TGCGCCAGCAGCCAAGAGACTCCCGGGAGCCTGGGGGAAAAACTGTTTTTT. V usage is TRBV4-1 and J usage is TRBJ1-4; D is unclear. Per the germline V gene, CDR1 is MGHRA and CDR2 is YSYEKL. The CDR3 has 17 amino acids. V shed 0 bases and J shed 8 bases, with 19 bases lying between them.

This clonotype was recorded many times. The V and J genes are TRBV20-1 and TRBJ2-2; maybe TRBD1 (6 bases). V shed 3 bases and J shed 1 base, with 15 bases lying between them. The CDR3 consists of 16 residues. Per the germline V gene, CDR1 is DFQATT and CDR2 is SNEGSKA (reference sequence). The DNA for the CDR3 is TGCAGTGCTAGTAATGGGGGCGCAGGGAACACCGGGGAGCTGTTTTTT. Translated, it gives CSASNGGAGNTGELFF.

This chain joins TRBV3-1 and TRBJ1-2; D gene uncertain. Trimming cost V 7 bases and J 4 bases, with 16 bases left between them. The CDR3 has 14 residues. Germline CDR1 and CDR2: LGHDT and YNNKEL (reference sequence). CDR3 region: CASTPTRTGYGYTF. DNA for the CDR3: TGTGCCAGCACCCCGACCCGGACCGGCTATGGCTACACCTTC.

To note about this clonotype: A read error may be the cause here, since a much bigger clone is one base away. This chain links TRBV20-1 with TRBJ2-5; D is uncertain. The CDR3 spans 10 residues. Per the germline V gene, CDR1 is DFQATT and CDR2 is SNEGSKA (reference sequence). The CDR3 sequence: CSAREEAQYF. The CDR3 nucleotides read TGCAGTGCTAGAGAAGAGGCCCAGTACTTC.

The chain couples TRBV10-1 to TRBJ1-4, with no clear D. The CDR3 contains 14 residues. Trimming removed 3 bases at V and 0 bases at J, with 5 bases between. Germline CDR1 WNHNN, CDR2 SYGVQD (reference sequence). CDR3 in DNA: TGCGCCAGCAGTGAAGGCTCAACTAATGAAAAACTGTTTTTT. It yields the protein CASSEGSTNEKLFF.

This sequence joins TRBV3-1 and TRBJ2-1; 8 nucleotides align to TRBD1. The CDR3 spans 15 residues. Trimming removed 8 bases from V and 7 bases from J; junction bases left unmatched: 13. Germline V gives CDR1 LGHDT, CDR2 YNNKEL (reference sequence). The CDR3 nucleotides read TGTGCCAGCTCTACGACAGGGGATAGAGTTAATGAGCAGTTCTTC. Translation gives CASSTTGDRVNEQFF.

This clonotype was detected ten times or more. The rearrangement uses TRBV7-9 and TRBJ1-1; D gene uncertain. Germline V lookup: CDR1 SEHNR, CDR2 FQNEAQ (reference sequence). The CDR3 totals 15 residues. The V gene lost 2 bases and the J gene lost 1 base, with 11 bases spanning the gap. The CDR3 spells CASSLRGPTNTEAFF. The CDR3 nucleotides are TGTGCCAGCAGCTTACGCGGACCGACGAACACTGAAGCTTTCTTT.

In the case of this clonotype: The junction departs from germline at one end; a sequencing error may be responsible. The CDR3 DNA reads TGCAGTGCTAGAGATATCCGGGACACCGCGGCCACTAAAGCTTTCTTT. It is translated as CSARDIRDTAATKAFF. V is TRBV20-1 and J is TRBJ1-1, with D maybe TRBD1 (6 bases). CDR1 and CDR2 from the germline V gene are DFQATT and SNEGSKA (reference sequence). The CDR3 spans 16 residues.

In this sample, this clonotype turned up many times. V and J are TRBV7-9 and TRBJ1-1; no reliable D call. Germline CDR1 reads SEHNR; CDR2 reads FQNEAQ (reference sequence). The CDR3 is 20 residues long. Trimming removed 2 bases at V and 0 bases at J, with 25 bases between. CDR3 coding DNA: TGTGCCAGCAGCTTAAGAGCACGAACTGGGAGAGACGGCGTGAACACTGAAGCTTTCTTT. Translating it yields CASSLRARTGRDGVNTEAFF.